A single sample gave rise to the 26 T cell receptor beta chains below, sequenced in a study of beta chain features in type 1 diabetes (dated by TCRdb to 2017 to 2018). The library was prepared using the immunoSEQ multiplex PCR assay. The entire amount of isolated RNA was reverse transcribed using the High Capacity cDNA Reverse Transcription Kit, so the sequenced TCRB transcripts were expressed ones. Sourced from immuneACCESS, this table was stored by TCRdb with only in-frame sequences that have V and J called. A share of the clones is absent; for the studies checked, an unresolved V gene accounts for under half, and the remainder has no known explanation. This sample has around 99,000 clones in its table, and 40% of those were observed once. Clones ranked in the top ten supply 0.06% to 0.075% of the sample. Input material: stem cell memory CD4+ T cells from blood. What this sample's cell subset or site label stands for: stem cell-like memory CD4+ T cells. The receptor source for this set is a young woman in good health.

V gene TRBV2 combines with J gene TRBJ1-5; maybe TRBD1 (5 bases). The germline gives CDR1 SNHLY, CDR2 FYNNEI. The CDR3 extends over 15 amino acids. Trimming removed 4 bases at V and 5 bases at J, with 15 bases between. CDR3 sequence (DNA): TGTGCCAGCAGTGGAACAGTGGAGGGGCATCAGCCCCAGCATTTT. It translates to CASSGTVEGHQPQHF.

The chain joins TRBV7-2 to TRBJ1-2, with 7 bases identical to TRBD1. Trimming removed 0 bases from V and 1 base from J; junction bases left unmatched: 8. CDR3 size: 17 residues. Per germline, CDR1 SGHTA and CDR2 FQGNSA. This CDR3 reads CASSLALTRDSNYGYTF. The DNA for the CDR3 is TGTGCCAGCAGCTTAGCGCTTACTCGGGACAGTAACTATGGCTACACCTTC.

This chain uses TRBV5-1 with TRBJ2-5; 7 bases are a match to TRBD1. J was trimmed by 1 base and V by 4 bases; bases with no gene match: 10. There are 16 residues in the CDR3. Germline V gene sequence: CDR1 SGHRS, CDR2 YFSETQ. This CDR3 is CASSLGTVLIQETQYF. The DNA of the CDR3 is TGCGCCAGCAGCCTAGGGACAGTTTTAATCCAAGAGACCCAGTACTTC.

This clone was seen only a few times. The gene calls are TRBV10-3 and TRBJ2-3; D is unclear. V shed 3 bases and J shed 2 bases, with 12 bases lying between them. The CDR3 runs to 15 residues. CDR1 is ENHRY and CDR2 is SYGVKD in the germline V gene. CDR3 amino acids: CAISDYLSDTDTQYF. The CDR3, as DNA: TGTGCCATCAGTGACTACCTGAGCGACACAGATACGCAGTATTTT.

The chain is built from TRBV5-1 and TRBJ1-1; no firm D call. Germline values: CDR1 SGHRS, CDR2 YFSETQ. The CDR3 totals 13 residues. V shed 0 bases and J shed 6 bases, with 9 bases lying between them. CDR3 loop: CASSLGSVSEAFF. CDR3 nucleotide sequence: TGCGCCAGCAGCTTGGGTAGTGTCTCTGAAGCTTTCTTT.

The gene calls are TRBV11-3 and TRBJ2-1, with TRBD2 matching over 7 bases. The CDR3 extends over 15 amino acids. The junction had 7 bases not matched to a gene; V was cut back by 1 base and J by 7 bases. Germline-derived CDR1 and CDR2 are SGHNT and YENEEA. CDR3 residues: CASSLVSGAGNEQFF. DNA of the CDR3: TGTGCCAGCAGCTTAGTGAGCGGGGCAGGGAATGAGCAGTTCTTC.

The CDR3 sequence is CASSLGGPKLTDTQYF. In nucleotides, the CDR3 is TGTGCCAGCAGCTTAGGAGGCCCTAAGCTGACAGATACGCAGTATTTT. V gene TRBV7-9 combines with J gene TRBJ2-3, with unresolved D. The germline CDR1 and CDR2 sequences are SEHNR and FQNEAQ (reference sequence). There are 16 residues in the CDR3. The V end was cut by 1 base, the J end by 3 bases, with 14 bases between. Using reference TRBV7-9 and TRBJ2-3 for the parts outside the CDR3, the full variable domain is DTGVSQNPRHKITKRGQNVTFRCDPISEHNRLYWYRQTLGQGPEFLTYFQNEAQLEKSRLLSDRFSAERPKGSFSTLEIQRTEQGDSAMYLCASSLGGPKLTDTQYFGPGTRLTVL.

This clone showed up just a few times. The chain combines TRBV11-1 with TRBJ2-3; TRBD2 matches at 13 bases. The ends lost 6 bases at V and 3 bases at J; junction bases unmatched: 3. Germline V gene sequence: CDR1 SGHAT, CDR2 FQDESV (reference sequence). The CDR3 runs to 15 residues. CDR3 nucleotides: TGTGCCAGCAGAAGGACTAGCGGGAGAACAGATACGCAGTATTTT. Its translation is CASRRTSGRTDTQYF.

This clone was detected only a few times. This chain uses TRBV28 with TRBJ1-1, with 8 bases fitting TRBD1. CDR1 and CDR2 from the germline V gene are MDHEN and SYDVKM. The CDR3 totals 16 residues. After removal of 3 bases from V and 1 base from J, the junction contained 7 bases not matched to a gene. CDR3 loop: CASSFQGARGNTEAFF. CDR3 sequence (DNA): TGTGCCAGCAGTTTCCAGGGGGCACGAGGGAACACTGAAGCTTTCTTT.

The table lists this clone with a few counts. The genes are TRBV7-9 and TRBJ1-2; no clear D. CDR1 is SEHNR, CDR2 FQNEAQ, per germline (reference sequence). V dropped 3 bases and J dropped 4 bases, with 12 bases sitting between them. CDR3 length: 14 amino acids. CDR3 protein: CASSLGSSLYGYTF. DNA of the CDR3: TGTGCCAGCAGCTTGGGTAGCAGCCTCTATGGCTACACCTTC.

This clone was recorded once. V gene TRBV27 combines with J gene TRBJ1-1, with 8 bases identical to TRBD1. Germline V gives CDR1 MNHEY, CDR2 SMNVEV (reference sequence). CDR3 size: 16 residues. V dropped 5 bases and J dropped 4; count of bases not matched to a gene: 12. The CDR3 spells CASSLFLTGVGTEAFF. CDR3 bases: TGTGCCAGCAGTCTATTCCTGACAGGGGTTGGCACTGAAGCTTTCTTT.

This rearrangement joins TRBV4-1 to TRBJ2-7; D is perhaps TRBD1 (5 bases). CDR3 length: 17 amino acids. CDR1 and CDR2 (germline): MGHRA, YSYEKL. V lost 5 bases, J lost 1 base, and 21 bases lay in between. The CDR3 DNA follows: TGCGCCAGCAGCGATTTAGAAAGGGGTCGTGTGTCCTACGAGCAGTACTTC. It specifies CASSDLERGRVSYEQYF.

This chain joins TRBV7-9 and TRBJ1-1; D unresolved. The germline V gene has CDR1 SEHNR and CDR2 FQNEAQ (reference sequence). V lost 5 bases, J lost 0 bases, and 10 bases lay in between. The CDR3 is 14 amino acids. The CDR3 spells CASSPGLLNTEAFF. The CDR3 coding sequence is TGTGCCAGCAGCCCAGGACTGTTGAACACTGAAGCTTTCTTT.

This clone was seen a few times. This sequence joins TRBV18 and TRBJ2-1; a weak D match, TRBD2 (7 bases). V lost 1 base, J lost 0 bases, and 10 bases lay in between. CDR3 length: 16 residues. Germline-derived CDR1 and CDR2 are KGHSH and LQKENI. CDR3 sequence (DNA): TGTGCCAGCTCACCACGGGGGGGGGCCTCCTACAATGAGCAGTTCTTC. The encoded protein is CASSPRGGASYNEQFF.

The V and J genes are TRBV4-2 and TRBJ2-5; 11 nucleotides line up with TRBD1. TRBJ2-7 matches the DNA end more closely, so the J call is doubtful. Germline V CDR1 and CDR2: LGHNA, YNFKEQ. CDR3 length: 16 amino acids. In DNA form, the CDR3 reads TGTGCCAGCAGCCCGCCGGGACAGGGGGGCTCCTACGAGCAGTACTTC. Protein sequence: CASSPPGQGGSYEQYF.

The sample holds a few counts of this clone. The chain carries TRBV28 and TRBJ2-5; 7 bases agree with TRBD1. J gave up 3 bases and V 5 bases, and 6 bases lay outside the gene matches. This CDR3 region has 14 residues. Germline V gene lookup returns CDR1 MDHEN and CDR2 SYDVKM. Written as DNA, the CDR3 is TGTGCCAGCAGTCCTTCGACAGGGAAAGAGACCCAGTACTTC. This sequence encodes CASSPSTGKETQYF.

J is TRBJ2-1 and V is TRBV7-3, with 11 bases identical to TRBD2. V dropped 2 bases and J dropped 0; count of bases not matched to a gene: 9. From germline, CDR1 is SGHTA and CDR2 FQGTGA. The length of the CDR3 is 19 residues. The CDR3, as DNA: TGTGCCAGCAGCTTAGGATGGCTAGCGGGAGGTGGCTCCTACAATGAGCAGTTCTTC. Protein: CASSLGWLAGGGSYNEQFF.

The chain is built from TRBV20-1 and TRBJ1-2; D call uncertain. The CDR3 covers 11 residues. Between the trimmed V and J ends, which lost 6 bases and 3 bases, there was a span of 8 bases. CDR1 DFQATT and CDR2 SNEGSKA come from the germline V gene (reference sequence). CDR3 protein: CSATVDYGYTF. In DNA form, the CDR3 reads TGCAGTGCAACAGTTGACTATGGCTACACCTTC.

This clone was seen only a few times. The chain couples TRBV30 to TRBJ2-7, with D maybe TRBD2 (6 bases). CDR3 size: 14 residues. Trimming removed 2 bases at V and 4 bases at J, with 15 bases between. The germline CDR1 and CDR2 sequences are GTSNPN and SVGIG (reference sequence). CDR3 protein: CAWSKIGSIYEQYF. DNA for the CDR3: TGTGCCTGGAGTAAGATCGGGAGTATATACGAGCAGTACTTC.

J is TRBJ1-2 and V is TRBV2; no firm D call. CDR1 is SNHLY, CDR2 FYNNEI, per germline. V was shortened by 1 base and J by 4 bases, with 10 bases between the two germline ends. The CDR3 sequence is 14 residues long. CDR3 bases: TGTGCCAGCAGTGAAGAGAAAGCTCTCTATGGCTACACCTTC. Its protein product is CASSEEKALYGYTF.

In its sample, this clone was seen a few times. This sequence joins TRBV30 and TRBJ2-1; D possibly corresponds to TRBD2 (5 bases). CDR1 and CDR2 (germline): GTSNPN, SVGIG (reference sequence). The CDR3 loop spans 14 amino acids. V shed 6 bases and J shed 3 bases, with 15 bases lying between them. The CDR3: CACEKAGLYNEQFF. In nucleotides, the CDR3 is TGTGCCTGCGAAAAGGCGGGCCTCTACAATGAGCAGTTCTTC.

The CDR3 loop reads CASAQGQGVINEQFF. The CDR3 DNA reads as TGTGCCAGTGCCCAAGGACAGGGGGTAATTAATGAGCAGTTCTTC. The chain is built from TRBV19 and TRBJ2-1, with 10 positions matching TRBD1. This CDR3 has 15 amino acids. V lost 8 bases, J lost 7 bases, and 11 bases stayed unmatched. The germline gives CDR1 LNHDA, CDR2 SQIVND (reference sequence).

This clone was observed a few times. The V and J genes are TRBV5-8 and TRBJ2-2; 11 positions agree with TRBD1. Germline CDR1 and CDR2: SGHTS and YDEGEE. The CDR3 is 15 residues long. The V gene end was trimmed by 4 bases and the J gene end by 7 bases; junction bases not matched to a gene: 6. CDR3 coding DNA: TGTGCCAGCAGCGGAAGGACAGGGGGCCGCGGGGAGCTGTTTTTT. Residues: CASSGRTGGRGELFF.

The CDR3 sequence: CASSPPLAGVGNEQFF. For the CDR3, the DNA is TGTGCCAGCTCACCCCCTCTAGCGGGAGTAGGGAATGAGCAGTTCTTC. The gene calls are TRBV18 and TRBJ2-1; 10 bases map to TRBD2. This CDR3 has 16 residues. Losses at the gene ends were 3 bases for V and 7 bases for J; bases not matched to a gene: 9. Per germline, CDR1 KGHSH and CDR2 LQKENI. Supplemented by reference TRBV18 and TRBJ2-1, the full variable domain reads NAGVMQNPRHLVRRRGQEARLRCSPMKGHSHVYWYRQLPEEGLKFMVYLQKENIIDESGMPKERFSAEFPKEGPSILRIQQVVRGDSAAYFCASSPPLAGVGNEQFFGPGTRLTVL.

This clone has only a few counts. This chain joins TRBV28 and TRBJ2-7; tentative D call: TRBD2 (7 bases). With 7 bases removed from V and 4 bases from J, the gap between germline ends came to 20 bases. The CDR3 spans 15 residues. Germline CDR1 is MDHEN and CDR2 is SYDVKM. The CDR3 nucleotides read TGTGCCAGCAACTCGGGCGGCAGGGGAGGGTACGAGCAGTACTTC. Its protein product is CASNSGGRGGYEQYF.

A few counts support this clone. This rearrangement joins TRBV9 to TRBJ2-5; 8 bases line up with TRBD2. Per the germline V gene, CDR1 is SGDLS and CDR2 is YYNGEE. CDR3 length: 15 amino acids. V was pared by 7 bases and J by 1 base, with 9 bases of the junction left unmatched. CDR3 residues: CASAAGLAGQETQYF. The CDR3 DNA follows: TGTGCCAGCGCCGCGGGGCTAGCGGGCCAAGAGACCCAGTACTTC.